This record looks at one TCR beta chain sequence and its context. This clone was seen ten or more times. Its antigen remains undetermined. It has no much larger one-base neighbor in the sample; base qualities were not kept. This sample was taken from a study of metastatic and nonmetastatic thyroid tumors (dated by TCRdb to about 2020). Regarding the study in general: The researchers compared repertoires between peripheral blood samples and tumor or nodule tissue samples from patients with malignant or benign thyroid disease. General study outcomes and caveats: In both blood and tumor samples, TCR beta diversity was reported to be significantly higher in malignant tumors than in benign nodules.

Via the germline V gene, CDR1 is MNHNS and CDR2 SASEGT. From the cysteine through the phenylalanine, the CDR3 covers 15 amino acids. Just CDR3 DNA is preserved here, 45 bases in frame from base 1. The trim is 5 bases for V and 3 bases for J, with a gap of 14 bases between the germline ends. Receptors were amplified or captured by PCR. Sequencing took place on an Illumina HiSeq 4000. High-throughput sequencing was used to profile the TCR beta-chain CDR3 region of each patient. In the authors' own workflow: CDR3 differences across clinicopathological groups were used to build a classifier for discriminating distant-metastatic papillary thyroid cancer patients. Repertoire diversity was assessed with the Shannon index, and tumor-blood repertoire similarity with the Morisita-Horn index. TCRdb trimmed public reads at Q25 via fastp, called clones via MiXCR and kept in-frame beta chains. The V and J calls were determined by TCRdb, not by the authors. The sample yields about 25,000 clones; approximately 22% were counted once. The top ten constitute approximately 30% of the sample.

Before undergoing thyroid surgery, none of the patients had been given any kind of treatment. The study retrospectively analysed patient clinical samples collected from the early 2010s to the late 2010s using T-cell receptor beta sequencing. The receptor was isolated from a male donor with papillary thyroid cancer or a benign thyroid nodule (not recorded which). Some clones in this sample may be carry-over from other donors' samples. Material: blood. The chain was built from TRBV6-1 and TRBJ1-3, with the D gene uncertain. This receptor carries the CDR3 CASSPIAVFGNTIYF. The DNA is as follows: TGTGCCAGCAGTCCCATAGCGGTTTTTGGAAACACCATATATTTT.